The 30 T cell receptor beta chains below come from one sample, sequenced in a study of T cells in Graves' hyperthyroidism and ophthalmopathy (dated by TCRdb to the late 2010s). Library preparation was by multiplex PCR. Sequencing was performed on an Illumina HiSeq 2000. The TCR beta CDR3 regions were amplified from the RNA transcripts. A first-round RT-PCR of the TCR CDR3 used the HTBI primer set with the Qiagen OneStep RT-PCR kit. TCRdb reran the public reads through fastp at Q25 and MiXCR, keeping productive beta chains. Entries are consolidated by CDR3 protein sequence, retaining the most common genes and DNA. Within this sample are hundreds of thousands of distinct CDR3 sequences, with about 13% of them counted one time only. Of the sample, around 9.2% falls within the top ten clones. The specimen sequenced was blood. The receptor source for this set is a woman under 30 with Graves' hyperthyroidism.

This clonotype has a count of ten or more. DNA of the CDR3: TGTGCCAGCAGTTTACTACAGTCAAATGAAGCTTTCTTT. Protein: CASSLLQSNEAFF. The chain uses TRBV12-3 or TRBV12-4 and TRBJ1-1; D remains unclear. The length of the CDR3 is 13 residues. V lost 2 bases and J lost 7, with 11 bases in between.

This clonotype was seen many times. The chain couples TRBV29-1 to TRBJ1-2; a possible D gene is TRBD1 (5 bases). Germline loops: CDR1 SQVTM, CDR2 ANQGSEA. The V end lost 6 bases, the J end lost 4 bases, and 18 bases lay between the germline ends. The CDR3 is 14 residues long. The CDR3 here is CSVAPGIVGYGYTF. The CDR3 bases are TGCAGCGTCGCCCCAGGGATCGTCGGCTATGGCTACACCTTC.

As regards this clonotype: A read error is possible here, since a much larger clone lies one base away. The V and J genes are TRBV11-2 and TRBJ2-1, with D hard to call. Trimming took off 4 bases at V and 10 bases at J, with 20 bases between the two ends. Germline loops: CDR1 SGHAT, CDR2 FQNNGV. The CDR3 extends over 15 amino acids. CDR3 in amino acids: CASSSLVGKYYEQFF. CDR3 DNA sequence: TGTGCCAGCAGCTCATTGGTAGGGAAATACTACGAGCAGTTCTTC.

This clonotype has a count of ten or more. The CDR3 nucleotides are TGCGCCAGCAGCTCTCCGACCGGGACACTGAACACTGAAGCTTTCTTT. Its translation is CASSSPTGTLNTEAFF. The rearrangement joins TRBV5-1 to TRBJ1-1; D might be TRBD1 (6 bases). Trimming pared 3 bases from V and 0 bases from J, leaving 15 bases between. Germline assignment: CDR1 SGHRS and CDR2 YFSETQ. The CDR3 is 16 residues long.

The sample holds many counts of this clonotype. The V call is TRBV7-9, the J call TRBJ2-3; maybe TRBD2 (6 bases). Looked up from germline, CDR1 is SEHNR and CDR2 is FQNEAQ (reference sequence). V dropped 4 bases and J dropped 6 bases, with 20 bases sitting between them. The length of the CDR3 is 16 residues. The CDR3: CASSSFSGSPGDTQYF. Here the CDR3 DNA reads TGTGCCAGCAGCTCCTTTAGCGGTTCACCCGGGGATACGCAGTATTTT.

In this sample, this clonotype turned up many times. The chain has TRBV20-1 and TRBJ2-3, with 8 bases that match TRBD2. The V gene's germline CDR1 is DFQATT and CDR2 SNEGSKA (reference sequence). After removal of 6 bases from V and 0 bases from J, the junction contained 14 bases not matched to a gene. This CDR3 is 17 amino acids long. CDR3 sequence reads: CSAGGYGGALSTDTQYF. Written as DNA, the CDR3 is TGCAGTGCGGGCGGATACGGGGGGGCGCTGAGCACAGATACGCAGTATTTT.

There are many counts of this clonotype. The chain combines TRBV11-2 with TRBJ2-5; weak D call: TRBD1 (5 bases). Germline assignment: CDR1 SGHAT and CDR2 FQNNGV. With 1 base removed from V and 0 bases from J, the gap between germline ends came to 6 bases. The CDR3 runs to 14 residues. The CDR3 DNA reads TGTGCCAGCAGCTTAGGACAGAACCAAGAGACCCAGTACTTC. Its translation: CASSLGQNQETQYF. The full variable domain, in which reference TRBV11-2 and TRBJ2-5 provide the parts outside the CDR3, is EAGVAQSPRYKIIEKRQSVAFWCNPISGHATLYWYQQILGQGPKLLIQFQNNGVVDDSQLPKDRFSAERLKGVDSTLKIQPAKLEDSAVYLCASSLGQNQETQYFGPGTRLLVL.

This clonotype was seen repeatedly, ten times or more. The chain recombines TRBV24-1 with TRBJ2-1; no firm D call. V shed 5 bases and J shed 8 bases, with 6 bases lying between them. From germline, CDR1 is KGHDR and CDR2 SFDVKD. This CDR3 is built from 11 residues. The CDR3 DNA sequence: TGTGCCACCAGTGTGGGATATGAGCAGTTCTTC. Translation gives CATSVGYEQFF.

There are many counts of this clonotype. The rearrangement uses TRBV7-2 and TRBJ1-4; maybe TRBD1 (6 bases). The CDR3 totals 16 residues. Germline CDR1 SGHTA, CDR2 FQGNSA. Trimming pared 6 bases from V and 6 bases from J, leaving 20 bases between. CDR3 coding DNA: TGTGCCAGCAGTAATCCTCAGGGGTTGCAAGATGAAAAACTGTTTTTT. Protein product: CASSNPQGLQDEKLFF.

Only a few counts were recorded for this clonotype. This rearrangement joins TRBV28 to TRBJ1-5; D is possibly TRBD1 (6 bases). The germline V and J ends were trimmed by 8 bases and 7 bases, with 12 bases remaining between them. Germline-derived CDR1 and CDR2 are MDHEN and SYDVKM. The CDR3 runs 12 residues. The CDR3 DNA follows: TGTGCCAGCGGGGCAGGGGACCAGCCCCAGCATTTT. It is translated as CASGAGDQPQHF.

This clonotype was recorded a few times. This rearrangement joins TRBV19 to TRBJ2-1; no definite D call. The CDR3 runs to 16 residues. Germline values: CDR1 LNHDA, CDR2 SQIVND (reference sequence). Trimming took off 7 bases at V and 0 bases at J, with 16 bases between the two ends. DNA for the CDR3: TGTGCCAGTAATCCAAGCCCCTTTCTCTCCTACAATGAGCAGTTCTTC. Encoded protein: CASNPSPFLSYNEQFF.

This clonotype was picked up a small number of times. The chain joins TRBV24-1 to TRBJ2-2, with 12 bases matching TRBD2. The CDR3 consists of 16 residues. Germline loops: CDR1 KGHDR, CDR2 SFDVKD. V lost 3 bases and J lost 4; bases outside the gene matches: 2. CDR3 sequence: CATSDGLAGPTGELFF. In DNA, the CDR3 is TGTGCCACCAGTGATGGACTAGCGGGACCCACCGGGGAGCTGTTTTTT.

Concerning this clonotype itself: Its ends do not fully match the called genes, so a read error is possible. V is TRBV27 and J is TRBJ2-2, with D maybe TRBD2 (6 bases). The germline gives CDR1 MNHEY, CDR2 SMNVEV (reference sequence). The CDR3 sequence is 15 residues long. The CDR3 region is CASSLEGANAGELFF. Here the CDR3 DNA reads TGTGCCAGCAGCCTGGAGGGCGCGAACGCCGGGGAGCTGTTTTTT.

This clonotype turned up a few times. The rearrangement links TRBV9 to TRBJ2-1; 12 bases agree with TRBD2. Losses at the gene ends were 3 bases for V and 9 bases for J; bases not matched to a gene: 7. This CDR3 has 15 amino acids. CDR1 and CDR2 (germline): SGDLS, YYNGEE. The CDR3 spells CASSGASGGAFEQFF. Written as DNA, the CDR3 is TGTGCCAGCAGCGGGGCTAGCGGGGGGGCATTTGAGCAGTTCTTC.

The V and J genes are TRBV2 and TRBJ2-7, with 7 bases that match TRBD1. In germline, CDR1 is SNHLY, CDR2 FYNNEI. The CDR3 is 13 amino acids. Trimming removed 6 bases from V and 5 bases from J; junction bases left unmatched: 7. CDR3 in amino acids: CASSRDSRHEQYF. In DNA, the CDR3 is TGTGCCAGCAGCCGGGACAGCCGCCACGAGCAGTACTTC. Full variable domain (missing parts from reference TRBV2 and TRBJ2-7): EPEVTQTPSHQVTQMGQEVILRCVPISNHLYFYWYRQILGQKVEFLVSFYNNEISEKSEIFDDQFSVERPDGSNFTLKIRSTKLEDSAMYFCASSRDSRHEQYFGPGTRLTVT.

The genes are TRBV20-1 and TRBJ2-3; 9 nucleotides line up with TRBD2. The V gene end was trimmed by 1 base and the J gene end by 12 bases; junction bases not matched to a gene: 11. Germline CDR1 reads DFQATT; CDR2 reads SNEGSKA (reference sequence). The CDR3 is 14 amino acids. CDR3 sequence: CSARGGTSQRLQYF. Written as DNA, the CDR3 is TGCAGTGCTAGAGGGGGGACTAGCCAGAGGTTACAGTATTTT.

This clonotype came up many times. This chain's CDR3 is CSASRAGGETQYF. In nucleotides, the CDR3 is TGCAGTGCTAGTAGGGCAGGGGGCGAGACCCAGTACTTC. The chain uses TRBV20-1 and TRBJ2-5; 8 bases map to TRBD1. The V gene's germline CDR1 is DFQATT and CDR2 SNEGSKA (reference sequence). The V segment lost 3 bases and the J segment 5 bases; nucleotides outside the gene matches: 5. This CDR3 is 13 amino acids long.

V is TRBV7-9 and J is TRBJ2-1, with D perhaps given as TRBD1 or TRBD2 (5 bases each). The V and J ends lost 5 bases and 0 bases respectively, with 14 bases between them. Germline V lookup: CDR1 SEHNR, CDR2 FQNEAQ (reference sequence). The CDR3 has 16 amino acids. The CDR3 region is CASSPQGADSYNEQFF. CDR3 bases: TGTGCCAGCAGCCCCCAGGGAGCGGACTCCTACAATGAGCAGTTCTTC.

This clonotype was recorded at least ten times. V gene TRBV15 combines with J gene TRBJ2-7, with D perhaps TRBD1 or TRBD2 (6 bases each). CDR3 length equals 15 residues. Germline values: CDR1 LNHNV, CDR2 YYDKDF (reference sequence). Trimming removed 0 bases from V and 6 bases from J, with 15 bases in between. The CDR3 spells CATSRDIGGPLEQYF. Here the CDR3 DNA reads TGTGCCACCAGCAGAGATATAGGGGGGCCCCTCGAGCAGTACTTC. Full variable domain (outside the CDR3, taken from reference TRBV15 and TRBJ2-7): DAMVIQNPRYQVTQFGKPVTLSCSQTLNHNVMYWYQQKSSQAPKLLFHYYDKDFNNEADTPDNFQSRRPNTSFCFLDIRSPGLGDTAMYLCATSRDIGGPLEQYFGPGTRLTVT.

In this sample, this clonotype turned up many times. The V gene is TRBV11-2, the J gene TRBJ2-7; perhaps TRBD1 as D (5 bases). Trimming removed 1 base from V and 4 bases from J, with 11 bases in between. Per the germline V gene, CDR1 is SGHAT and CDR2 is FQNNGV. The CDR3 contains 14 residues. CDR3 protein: CASSLGGRAYEQYF. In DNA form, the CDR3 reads TGTGCCAGCAGCTTAGGGGGCAGGGCGTACGAGCAGTACTTC.

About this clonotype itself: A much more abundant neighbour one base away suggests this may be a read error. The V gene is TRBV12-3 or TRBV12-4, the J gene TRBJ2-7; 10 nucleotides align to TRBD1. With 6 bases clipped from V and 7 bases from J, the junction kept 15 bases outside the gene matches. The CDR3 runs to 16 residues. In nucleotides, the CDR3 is TGTGCCAGCAGACGAGGACGGGGGACAGGGGCAGGAGAGCAGTACTTC. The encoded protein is CASRRGRGTGAGEQYF.

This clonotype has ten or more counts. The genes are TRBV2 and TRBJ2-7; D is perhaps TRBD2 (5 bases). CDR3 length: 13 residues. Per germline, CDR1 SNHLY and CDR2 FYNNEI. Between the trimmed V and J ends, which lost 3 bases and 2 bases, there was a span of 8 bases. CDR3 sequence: CASSDVATYEQYF. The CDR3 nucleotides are TGTGCCAGCAGTGACGTAGCGACCTACGAGCAGTACTTC.

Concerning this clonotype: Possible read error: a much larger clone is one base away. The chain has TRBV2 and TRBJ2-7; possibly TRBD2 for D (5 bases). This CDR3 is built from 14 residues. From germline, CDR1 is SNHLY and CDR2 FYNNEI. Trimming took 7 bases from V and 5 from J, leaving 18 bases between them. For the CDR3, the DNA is TGTGCCAGCAACCCCGCGGACGGGATCCACGAGCAGTACTTC. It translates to CASNPADGIHEQYF. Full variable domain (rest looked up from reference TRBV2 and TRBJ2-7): EPEVTQTPSHQVTQMGQEVILRCVPISNHLYFYWYRQILGQKVEFLVSFYNNEISEKSEIFDDQFSVERPDGSNFTLKIRSTKLEDSAMYFCASNPADGIHEQYFGPGTRLTVT.

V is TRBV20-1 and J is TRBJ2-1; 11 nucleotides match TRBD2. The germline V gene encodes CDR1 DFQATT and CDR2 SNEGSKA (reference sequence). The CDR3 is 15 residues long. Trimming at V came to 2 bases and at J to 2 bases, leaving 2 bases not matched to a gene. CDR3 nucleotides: TGCAGTGCTAGACCGACTAGCGGGGCCTACAATGAGCAGTTCTTC. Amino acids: CSARPTSGAYNEQFF.

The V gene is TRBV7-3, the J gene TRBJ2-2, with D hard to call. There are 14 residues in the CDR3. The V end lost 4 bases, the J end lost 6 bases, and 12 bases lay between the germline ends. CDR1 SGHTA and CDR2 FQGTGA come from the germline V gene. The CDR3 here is CASSSTALAGELFF. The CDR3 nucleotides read TGTGCCAGCAGCTCAACCGCTTTGGCCGGGGAGCTGTTTTTT.

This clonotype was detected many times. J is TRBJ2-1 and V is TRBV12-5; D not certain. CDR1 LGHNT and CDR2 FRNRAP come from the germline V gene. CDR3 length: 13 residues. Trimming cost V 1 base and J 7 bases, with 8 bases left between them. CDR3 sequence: CASGLEFGNEQFF. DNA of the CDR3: TGTGCTAGTGGTTTGGAGTTCGGGAATGAGCAGTTCTTC.

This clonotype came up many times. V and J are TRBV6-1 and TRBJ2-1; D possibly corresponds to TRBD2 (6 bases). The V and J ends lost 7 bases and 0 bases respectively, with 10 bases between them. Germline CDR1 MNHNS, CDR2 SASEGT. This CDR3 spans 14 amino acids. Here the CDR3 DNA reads TGTGCCAGCAATCCCGGGGGCTCCTACAATGAGCAGTTCTTC. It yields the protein CASNPGGSYNEQFF.

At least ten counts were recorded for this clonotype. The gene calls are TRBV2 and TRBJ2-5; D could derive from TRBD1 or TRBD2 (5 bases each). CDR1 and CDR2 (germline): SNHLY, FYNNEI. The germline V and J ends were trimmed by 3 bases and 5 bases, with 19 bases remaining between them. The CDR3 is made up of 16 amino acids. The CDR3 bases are TGTGCCAGCAGTGAGCTCGGGACGGGGACCGATGAGACCCAGTACTTC. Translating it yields CASSELGTGTDETQYF.

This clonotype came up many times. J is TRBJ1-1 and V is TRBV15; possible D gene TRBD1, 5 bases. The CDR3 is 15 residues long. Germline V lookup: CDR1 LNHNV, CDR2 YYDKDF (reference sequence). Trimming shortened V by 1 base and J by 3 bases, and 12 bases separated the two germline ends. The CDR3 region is CATSRGGTQYTEAFF. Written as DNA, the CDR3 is TGTGCCACCAGCAGAGGAGGGACCCAATACACTGAAGCTTTCTTT.

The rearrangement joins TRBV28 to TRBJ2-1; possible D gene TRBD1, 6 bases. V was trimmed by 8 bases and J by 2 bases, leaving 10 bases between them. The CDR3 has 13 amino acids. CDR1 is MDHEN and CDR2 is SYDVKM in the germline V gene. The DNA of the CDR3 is TGTGCCAGCGTCAAGGGGGCCTACAATGAGCAGTTCTTC. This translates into CASVKGAYNEQFF.